This T cell receptor beta chain was sequenced in a study of pediatric ulcerative colitis. Germline values: CDR1 SGHTS, CDR2 YDEGEE. Trimming took 4 bases from V and 4 from J, leaving 10 bases between them. The CDR3 spans 13 residues. Samples were sequenced at Survey level, maximum 500,000 reads. Assay used: immunoSEQ multiplex PCR; TCRdb lists only in-frame clones, some missing. The sample includes 10,000 to 13,000 clones, 82% of them seen just once. The rectum was sampled with one to two pinch biopsies at colonoscopy. Controls had normal endoscopy and no IBD diagnosis within a year. The chain carries TRBV5-8 and TRBJ2-3, with D possibly being TRBD2 (5 bases). The TCR comes from a girl aged 5-17 years who was a control in a study of pediatric ulcerative colitis. The sample was gut tissue. In nucleotides, the CDR3 is TGTGCCAGCAGCCCGGACTTATCAGATACGCAGTATTTT. Translation: CASSPDLSDTQYF.